The 13 T cell receptor beta chains below come from one sample, sequenced in a study of T cell repertoires in cytomegalovirus infection. TCRdb recomputed calls from the reads with MiXCR, one row per CDR3 protein. The repertoire holds 900,000 to 950,000 distinct CDR3 sequences, roughly a third seen once, with roughly 13% in the top ten. Antigens of these TCRs are unknown. Material: cultured CD8+ T cells from PBMCs, obtained from culture after CMV antigen stimulation. The source is a human donor in good health (CMV status not recorded). Some clones in this sample may be carry-over from other donors' samples.

V usage is TRBV7-2 and J usage is TRBJ1-2; TRBD1 agrees at 7 bases. The CDR3 runs to 15 residues. V lost 1 base and J lost 5; bases outside the gene matches: 7. The germline V gene encodes CDR1 SGHTA and CDR2 FQGNSA. The CDR3 reads CASSLDMGTVYGYTF. CDR3 sequence (DNA): TGTGCCAGCAGCTTAGATATGGGGACAGTATATGGCTACACCTTC. Combining the CDR3 with reference TRBV7-2 and TRBJ1-2 gives the whole variable domain GAGVSQSPSNKVTEKGKDVELRCDPISGHTALYWYRQSLGQGLEFLIYFQGNSAPDKSGLPSDRFSAERTGGSVSTLTIQRTQQEDSAVYLCASSLDMGTVYGYTFGSGTRLTVV.

This clonotype has a count of ten or more. The CDR3 protein is CASSLALSAGGYGYTF. In DNA form, the CDR3 reads TGTGCCAGCAGCTTAGCGCTAAGTGCAGGGGGTTATGGCTACACCTTC. The rearrangement uses TRBV7-2 and TRBJ1-2; 7 bases line up with TRBD1. The CDR3 contains 16 residues. Germline V gives CDR1 SGHTA, CDR2 FQGNSA. The junction had 9 bases not matched to a gene; V was cut back by 0 bases and J by 5 bases.

The rearrangement joins TRBV5-6 to TRBJ2-3, with 8 nucleotides matching TRBD2. V shed 3 bases and J 1 base; nucleotides not matched to a gene: 4. Germline loops: CDR1 SGHDT, CDR2 YYEEEE. This CDR3 has 15 residues. CDR3 sequence reads: CASSYRGGGTDTQYF. Written as DNA, the CDR3 is TGTGCCAGCAGCTACCGGGGGGGCGGCACAGATACGCAGTATTTT.

V gene TRBV29-1 combines with J gene TRBJ1-1; perhaps TRBD1 as D (5 bases). V was trimmed by 7 bases and J by 6 bases, leaving 9 bases between them. Germline CDR1 SQVTM, CDR2 ANQGSEA. The CDR3 is 10 residues long. The CDR3 DNA follows: TGCAGCGCCGGGACTTCTGAAGCTTTCTTT. Protein product: CSAGTSEAFF.

This chain links TRBV6-1 with TRBJ1-4; D remains ambiguous. The CDR3 is made up of 15 amino acids. Trimming pared 6 bases from V and 8 bases from J, leaving 19 bases between. Germline CDR1 MNHNS, CDR2 SASEGT. CDR3 amino acids: CASSPRIRTGEKLFF. As DNA, the CDR3 is TGTGCCAGCAGCCCCCGAATAAGGACCGGGGAAAAACTGTTTTTT.

The CDR3 protein is CASSYGGLAGGRSTDTQYF. In DNA, the CDR3 is TGTGCCAGCAGTTACGGGGGACTAGCGGGGGGTCGGAGCACAGATACGCAGTATTTT. J is TRBJ2-3 and V is TRBV6-5; 15 positions agree with TRBD2. V lost 2 bases and J lost 0; bases outside the gene matches: 6. Germline V gene data show CDR1 as MNHEY and CDR2 as SVGAGI. The CDR3 extends over 19 amino acids.

This chain links TRBV27 with TRBJ1-2; no firm D call. This CDR3 is built from 13 residues. V was cut by 5 bases and J by 5 bases, with 12 bases left in between. Germline CDR1 reads MNHEY; CDR2 reads SMNVEV (reference sequence). The CDR3 bases are TGTGCCAGCAGTAAAAGTACAATTTATGGCTACACCTTC. Protein: CASSKSTIYGYTF.

This clonotype was found a few times. The rearrangement uses TRBV5-4 and TRBJ2-7; 7 positions match TRBD2. The V segment lost 2 bases and the J segment 8 bases; nucleotides outside the gene matches: 16. The CDR3 has 16 residues. Germline V CDR1 and CDR2: SGHNT, YYREEE (reference sequence). The chain's CDR3 is CASSLYQAGPLTKQYV. In DNA form, the CDR3 reads TGTGCCAGCAGCTTATATCAAGCGGGACCCCTTACAAAGCAGTACGTC.

The chain combines TRBV18 with TRBJ2-7; D gene unclear. The V end lost 4 bases, the J end lost 3 bases, and 7 bases lay between the germline ends. The length of the CDR3 is 12 residues. CDR1 and CDR2 (germline): KGHSH, LQKENI. CDR3 sequence: CASSQTRYEQYF. CDR3 DNA sequence: TGTGCCAGCTCACAAACCCGCTACGAGCAGTACTTC.

This rearrangement joins TRBV14 to TRBJ1-2, with D perhaps matching TRBD1 (5 bases). V lost 2 bases to trimming and J lost 5 bases, with 15 bases between them. Germline V gives CDR1 SGHDN, CDR2 FVKESK. This CDR3 has 15 residues. CDR3 residues: CASSQLGQRKYGYTF. The CDR3 coding sequence is TGTGCCAGCAGCCAATTGGGGCAACGGAAATATGGCTACACCTTC.

Concerning this clonotype: The junction and the germline gene differ at one end; a read error may be behind it. This chain connects TRBV14 to TRBJ2-2; D is unclear. This CDR3 is 14 amino acids long. Germline lookup yields CDR1 SGHDN and CDR2 FVKESK. The CDR3 region has the DNA TGTGTCAGCAGCCAAGGGCGATACACCGGGGAGCTGTTTTTT. It specifies CVSSQGRYTGELFF.

The chain couples TRBV12-3 or TRBV12-4 to TRBJ2-5; D gene uncertain. Between the trimmed V and J ends, which lost 3 bases and 3 bases, there was a span of 14 bases. This CDR3 spans 15 amino acids. The CDR3 DNA sequence: TGTGCCAGCAGTTTCCTTGCGGCCTGGGAAGAGACCCAGTACTTC. It translates to CASSFLAAWEETQYF.

The J gene is TRBJ2-3, the V gene TRBV6-5; 8 bases align to TRBD1. This CDR3 comprises 13 residues. V dropped 6 bases and J dropped 5; count of bases not matched to a gene: 4. Germline V gene sequence: CDR1 MNHEY, CDR2 SVGAGI. CDR3 nucleotides: TGTGCCAGCAGCACGGACAGGGTAGATACGCAGTATTTT. Translation gives CASSTDRVDTQYF.